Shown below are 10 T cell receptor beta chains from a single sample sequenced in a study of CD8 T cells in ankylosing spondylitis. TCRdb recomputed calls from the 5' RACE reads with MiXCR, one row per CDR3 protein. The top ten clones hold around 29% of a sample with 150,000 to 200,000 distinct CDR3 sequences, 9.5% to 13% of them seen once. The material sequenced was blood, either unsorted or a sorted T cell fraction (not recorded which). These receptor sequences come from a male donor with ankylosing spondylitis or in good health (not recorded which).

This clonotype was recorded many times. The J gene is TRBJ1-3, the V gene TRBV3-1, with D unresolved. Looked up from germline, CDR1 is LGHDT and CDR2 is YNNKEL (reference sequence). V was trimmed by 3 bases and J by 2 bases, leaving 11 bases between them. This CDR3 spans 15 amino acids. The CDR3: CASSQGVVAGNTIYF. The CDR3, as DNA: TGTGCCAGCAGCCAGGGAGTTGTCGCTGGAAACACCATATATTTT.

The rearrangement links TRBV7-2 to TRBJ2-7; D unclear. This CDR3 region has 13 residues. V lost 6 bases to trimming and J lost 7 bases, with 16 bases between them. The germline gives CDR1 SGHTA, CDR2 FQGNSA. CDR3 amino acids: CASRRPSEGEQYF. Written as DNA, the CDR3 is TGTGCCAGCAGACGCCCTTCCGAAGGGGAGCAGTACTTC.

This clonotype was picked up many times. CDR3 amino acids: CASSFTDRAPNQPQHF. The DNA of the CDR3 is TGTGCCAGCAGTTTTACTGACAGGGCCCCGAATCAGCCCCAGCATTTT. The chain couples TRBV11-2 to TRBJ1-5, with 7 bases identical to TRBD1. J was trimmed by 4 bases and V by 6 bases; bases with no gene match: 12. Germline V gene data show CDR1 as SGHAT and CDR2 as FQNNGV. This CDR3 has 16 amino acids.

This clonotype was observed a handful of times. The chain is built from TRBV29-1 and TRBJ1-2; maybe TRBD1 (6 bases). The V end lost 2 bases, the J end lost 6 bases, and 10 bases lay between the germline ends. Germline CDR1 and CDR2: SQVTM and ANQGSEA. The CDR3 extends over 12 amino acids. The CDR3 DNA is TGCAGCGTTGAACAAACAGGGAATGGCTACACCTTC. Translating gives CSVEQTGNGYTF.

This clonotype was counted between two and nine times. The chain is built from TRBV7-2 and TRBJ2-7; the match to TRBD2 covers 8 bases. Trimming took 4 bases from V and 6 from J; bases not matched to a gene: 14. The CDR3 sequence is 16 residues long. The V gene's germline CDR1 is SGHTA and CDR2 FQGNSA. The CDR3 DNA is TGTGCCAGCAGCTGGTATCGGGGGGGCCGGTCGAGCGAGCAGTACTTC. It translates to CASSWYRGGRSSEQYF.

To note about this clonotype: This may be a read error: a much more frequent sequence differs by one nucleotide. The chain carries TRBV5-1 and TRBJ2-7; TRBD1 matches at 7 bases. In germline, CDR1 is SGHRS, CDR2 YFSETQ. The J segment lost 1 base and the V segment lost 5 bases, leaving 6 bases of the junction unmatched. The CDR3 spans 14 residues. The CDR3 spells CASRYRDRSYEQYF. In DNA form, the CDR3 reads TGCGCCAGCAGGTACCGGGACAGATCCTACGAGCAGTACTTC.

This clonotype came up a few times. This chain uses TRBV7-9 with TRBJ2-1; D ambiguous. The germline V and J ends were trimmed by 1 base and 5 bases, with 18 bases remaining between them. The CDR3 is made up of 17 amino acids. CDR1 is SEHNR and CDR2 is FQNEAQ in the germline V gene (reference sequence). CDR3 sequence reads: CASSLVIIGTSDNEQFF. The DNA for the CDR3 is TGTGCCAGCAGCTTAGTTATTATCGGTACTTCCGACAATGAGCAGTTCTTC.

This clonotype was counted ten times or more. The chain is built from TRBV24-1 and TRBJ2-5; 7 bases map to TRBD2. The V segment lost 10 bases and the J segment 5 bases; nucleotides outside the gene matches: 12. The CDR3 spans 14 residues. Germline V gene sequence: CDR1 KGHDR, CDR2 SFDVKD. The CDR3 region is CATGRGEGRETQYF. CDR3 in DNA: TGTGCCACAGGCCGGGGGGAGGGTAGGGAGACCCAGTACTTC.

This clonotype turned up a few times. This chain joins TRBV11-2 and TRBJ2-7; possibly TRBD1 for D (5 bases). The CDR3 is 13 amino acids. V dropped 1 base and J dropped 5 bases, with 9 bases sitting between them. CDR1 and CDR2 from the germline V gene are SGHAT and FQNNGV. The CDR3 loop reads CASSLGQGHEQYF. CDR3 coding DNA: TGTGCCAGCAGCTTAGGGCAGGGTCACGAGCAGTACTTC.

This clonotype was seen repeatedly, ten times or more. The CDR3 nucleotides are TGCAGTGCCGCCCCCGCCAGGGAGGGTTACGAGCAGTACTTC. As protein: CSAAPAREGYEQYF. This chain joins TRBV20-1 and TRBJ2-7, with 7 bases aligning to TRBD2. CDR1 and CDR2 (germline): DFQATT, SNEGSKA (reference sequence). J was trimmed by 4 bases and V by 6 bases; bases with no gene match: 12. CDR3 size: 14 residues.